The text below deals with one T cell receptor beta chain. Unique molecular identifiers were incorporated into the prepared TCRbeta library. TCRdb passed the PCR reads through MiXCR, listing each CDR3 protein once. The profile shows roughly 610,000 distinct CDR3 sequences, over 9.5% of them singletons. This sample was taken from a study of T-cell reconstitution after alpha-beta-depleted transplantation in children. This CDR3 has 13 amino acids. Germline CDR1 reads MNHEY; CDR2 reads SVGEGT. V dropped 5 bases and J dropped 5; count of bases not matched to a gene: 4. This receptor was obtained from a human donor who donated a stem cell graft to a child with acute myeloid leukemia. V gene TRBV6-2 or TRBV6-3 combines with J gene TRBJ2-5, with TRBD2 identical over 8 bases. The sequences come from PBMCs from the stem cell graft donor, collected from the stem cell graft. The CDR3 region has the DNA TGTGCCAGCAGTCGGGAGGGTAGGGAGACCCAGTACTTC. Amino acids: CASSREGRETQYF.